These 14 T cell receptor beta chains originate from one sample sequenced in a study of spatial heterogeneity in lung cancer. The time point is: blood at routine non-recurrence follow-up after resection. TCRdb re-analysed the 5' RACE reads in MiXCR, keeping a single row per CDR3 protein. The table shows about 94,000 distinct CDR3 sequences, with 15% to 20% occurring only once. The source was PBMCs, collected at follow-up. These receptors were taken from a male donor with early-stage non-small cell lung cancer.

This chain uses TRBV10-1 with TRBJ2-3, with a tentative D call TRBD2 (6 bases). Between the trimmed V and J ends, which lost 0 bases and 3 bases, there was a span of 13 bases. This CDR3 is 16 amino acids long. CDR1 WNHNN and CDR2 SYGVQD come from the germline V gene (reference sequence). The CDR3 is CASSESDGGATDTQYF. The CDR3 region has the DNA TGCGCCAGCAGTGAGTCCGATGGAGGGGCAACAGATACGCAGTATTTT.

This clonotype was seen a few times. The chain employs TRBV4-1 and TRBJ1-2; D might be TRBD1 (6 bases). The CDR3 is made up of 13 amino acids. V was shortened by 4 bases and J by 4 bases, with 10 bases between the two germline ends. Germline V gene data show CDR1 as MGHRA and CDR2 as YSYEKL. The CDR3 loop reads CASSRDRSYGYTF. CDR3 nucleotide sequence: TGCGCCAGCAGCCGAGACAGGAGCTATGGCTACACCTTC.

This clonotype has only a few counts. The rearrangement joins TRBV20-1 to TRBJ1-1; weak D call: TRBD1 (5 bases). CDR1 is DFQATT, CDR2 SNEGSKA, per germline (reference sequence). CDR3 length: 15 residues. The V gene lost 7 bases and the J gene lost 0 bases, with 18 bases spanning the gap. The CDR3 sequence: CSGNRDGSLNTEAFF. CDR3 in DNA: TGCAGTGGTAACCGGGACGGCAGTCTGAACACTGAAGCTTTCTTT.

This clonotype was counted a few times. The V gene is TRBV2, the J gene TRBJ2-7; the D is unclear. V was shortened by 7 bases and J by 3 bases, with 13 bases between the two germline ends. The CDR3 runs to 13 residues. Germline CDR1 and CDR2: SNHLY and FYNNEI. DNA of the CDR3: TGTGCCAGCACAAGCGCCCGAAACTACGAGCAGTACTTC. Residues: CASTSARNYEQYF. The variable domain in full, completed from reference TRBV2 and TRBJ2-7, reads EPEVTQTPSHQVTQMGQEVILRCVPISNHLYFYWYRQILGQKVEFLVSFYNNEISEKSEIFDDQFSVERPDGSNFTLKIRSTKLEDSAMYFCASTSARNYEQYFGPGTRLTVT.

This clonotype showed up just a few times. This chain links TRBV3-1 with TRBJ2-5; the match to TRBD2 covers 8 bases. The trim removed 4 bases at V and 5 bases at J, leaving 6 bases unmatched. Per the germline V gene, CDR1 is LGHDT and CDR2 is YNNKEL (reference sequence). This CDR3 has 14 amino acids. The CDR3 DNA reads as TGTGCCAGCAGCCGAGGGACTAGAAGGGAGACCCAGTACTTC. Protein product: CASSRGTRRETQYF.

In this sample, this clonotype turned up once. CDR3 in amino acids: CATSDYTRALDEQFF. CDR3 DNA: TGTGCCACCAGTGATTACACCAGAGCTCTTGATGAGCAGTTCTTC. The V and J genes are TRBV24-1 and TRBJ2-1; D is uncertain. The ends were cut back, 2 bases at V and 8 bases at J, with 15 bases in the middle. The CDR3 sequence is 15 residues long. Germline V lookup: CDR1 KGHDR, CDR2 SFDVKD.

V usage is TRBV29-1 and J usage is TRBJ2-5; D ambiguous. The length of the CDR3 is 10 residues. Germline CDR1 SQVTM, CDR2 ANQGSEA. V lost 5 bases to trimming and J lost 4 bases, with 5 bases between them. In DNA form, the CDR3 reads TGCAGCGTTAGGAGAGAGACCCAGTACTTC. Amino acid sequence: CSVRRETQYF.

A few counts support this clonotype. V is TRBV2 and J is TRBJ2-1; possible D gene TRBD2, 6 bases. The CDR3 has 14 residues. Germline assignment: CDR1 SNHLY and CDR2 FYNNEI. V gave up 4 bases and J gave up 4 bases, with 11 bases separating them. CDR3 protein: CASSGGSGYNEQFF. The CDR3 region has the DNA TGTGCCAGCAGTGGGGGAAGCGGGTACAATGAGCAGTTCTTC. Using reference TRBV2 and TRBJ2-1 for the parts outside the CDR3, the full variable domain is EPEVTQTPSHQVTQMGQEVILRCVPISNHLYFYWYRQILGQKVEFLVSFYNNEISEKSEIFDDQFSVERPDGSNFTLKIRSTKLEDSAMYFCASSGGSGYNEQFFGPGTRLTVL.

Ten or more counts support this clonotype. The chain couples TRBV7-6 to TRBJ2-3, with 12 bases identical to TRBD2. In germline, CDR1 is SGHVS, CDR2 FNYEAQ. V was clipped by 4 bases and J by 2 bases; unmatched bases: 7. The CDR3 totals 17 residues. The CDR3 region has the DNA TGTGCCAGCAGCTCGCCGCTAGCGGGAGGGGACACAGATACGCAGTATTTT. Its protein product is CASSSPLAGGDTDTQYF. The full variable domain, with the rest looked up from reference TRBV7-6 and TRBJ2-3, is GAGVSQSPRYKVTKRGQDVALRCDPISGHVSLYWYRQALGQGPEFLTYFNYEAQQDKSGLPNDRFSAERPEGSISTLTIQRTEQRDSAMYRCASSSPLAGGDTDTQYFGPGTRLTVL.

In its sample, this clonotype was seen a few times. This chain connects TRBV7-2 to TRBJ1-5, with D maybe TRBD1 (5 bases). The CDR3 runs 14 residues. Germline V gives CDR1 SGHTA, CDR2 FQGNSA. V lost 4 bases and J 6 bases, leaving 13 bases between the germline ends. The CDR3 sequence is CASSSGTVGQPQHF. For the CDR3, the DNA is TGTGCCAGCAGCTCCGGGACTGTGGGTCAGCCCCAGCATTTT.

The chain uses TRBV2 and TRBJ2-7; D not resolved. In germline, CDR1 is SNHLY, CDR2 FYNNEI. V shed 5 bases and J shed 3 bases, with 11 bases lying between them. This CDR3 has 13 residues. The DNA for the CDR3 is TGTGCCAGCAGTCTAGGGCCCTTCTACGAGCAGTACGTC. This gives the protein CASSLGPFYEQYV.

The J gene is TRBJ2-5, the V gene TRBV7-2, with a weak D call TRBD2 (5 bases). The germline CDR1 and CDR2 sequences are SGHTA and FQGNSA. The CDR3 is made up of 15 amino acids. Trimming took off 5 bases at V and 5 bases at J, with 18 bases between the two ends. The CDR3 reads CASSPQVMTTETQYF. CDR3 bases: TGTGCCAGCAGCCCCCAGGTTATGACTACGGAGACCCAGTACTTC.

This clonotype was detected a few times. The genes are TRBV20-1 and TRBJ1-5; 8 bases line up with TRBD1. This CDR3 has 15 residues. Germline assignment: CDR1 DFQATT and CDR2 SNEGSKA (reference sequence). The V and J ends lost 6 bases and 4 bases, in that order; junction bases with no gene match: 11. CDR3 residues: CSARPATGENQPQHF. CDR3 nucleotide sequence: TGCAGTGCCCGCCCTGCGACAGGGGAGAATCAGCCCCAGCATTTT.

Many counts were recorded for this clonotype. The CDR3 sequence: CASSRGLAGVISYNEQFF. The CDR3 region has the DNA TGTGCCAGCAGCCGGGGACTAGCGGGAGTTATTTCCTACAATGAGCAGTTCTTC. The chain is built from TRBV7-2 and TRBJ2-1; 14 bases are shared with TRBD2. The germline CDR1 and CDR2 sequences are SGHTA and FQGNSA. The CDR3 consists of 18 residues. The ends lost 5 bases at V and 1 base at J; junction bases unmatched: 7.